This T cell receptor (beta chain) is from a study of T cell responses to AZD1222 COVID-19 vaccine. Here immunoSEQ multiplex PCR was the method, and the copy in TCRdb shows in-frame clones only, minus some. The sample lists about 83,000 clones, 90% to 95% occurring once. The specimen was peripheral blood, collected on day 0 of MenACWY control vaccination. The receptor was derived from an adult in good health.

The DNA for the CDR3 is TGTGCCAGCAGCCTGTCACTAGCGGGAGTGGCAGATACGCAGTATTTT. Protein product: CASSLSLAGVADTQYF. The chain combines TRBV11-2 with TRBJ2-3; 11 bases agree with TRBD2. Germline CDR1 is SGHAT and CDR2 is FQNNGV. This CDR3 comprises 16 residues. Trimming cost V 5 bases and J 4 bases; bases outside gene matches: 8.